A selection of T cell receptor beta chains follows, all from one sample in a study of blood T cell repertoires in COVID-19. The data were produced by immunoSEQ multiplex PCR, yet TCRdb's version contains in-frame clones alone and is incomplete. The data show around 300,000 clones, with roughly nine tenths seen just once and approximately 3% held by the top ten. What was sequenced was PBMCs or T cells enriched from blood (not recorded which). These receptors were taken from a woman in her 50s who had recovered from COVID-19. The CDR3 runs from the conserved cysteine through the conserved F or W. Fields, in order: CDR3 protein, V gene.

CDR3 protein: CASSQVGSKETQYF
V gene: TRBV3-1/TRBV3-2

CDR3 protein: CASSLWGLAGASFVYEQYF
V gene: TRBV28

CDR3 protein: CASRLSHTIYF
V gene: TRBV12-3/TRBV12-4

CDR3 protein: CASSQTSGSYLNEQFF
V gene: TRBV18

CDR3 protein: CSAGGTDTQYF
V gene: TRBV20-1

CDR3 protein: CASSYSPHLGEKLFF
V gene: TRBV6-2/TRBV6-3

CDR3 protein: CASSPSGRSLNQPQHF
V gene: TRBV7-9

CDR3 protein: CASSSISGQPQHF
V gene: TRBV7-2

CDR3 protein: CASSTRQSSWYF
V gene: TRBV19

CDR3 protein: CASSKGQGANYGYTF
V gene: TRBV5-4

CDR3 protein: CASSLVRGYGNQPQHF
V gene: TRBV28

CDR3 protein: CASSRYGQGGGNQPQHF
V gene: TRBV7-9

CDR3 protein: CASSVTSGSNTGELFF
V gene: TRBV7-7

CDR3 protein: CASSPGGGNEQFF
V gene: TRBV18

CDR3 protein: CSVPGGSHLATGYTF
V gene: TRBV29-1

CDR3 protein: CASSPESTSNEKLFF
V gene: TRBV28

CDR3 protein: CSVMEAGAFYEQYF
V gene: TRBV29-1

CDR3 protein: CASSLQGHTEAFF
V gene: TRBV12-3/TRBV12-4

CDR3 protein: CASTSQGVANYGYTF
V gene: TRBV28

CDR3 protein: CASSWTAGANVLTF
V gene: TRBV11-2

CDR3 protein: CASTPGASYQPQHF
V gene: TRBV6-2/TRBV6-3

CDR3 protein: CASRTRDRGLSQPQHF
V gene: TRBV19

CDR3 protein: CASSRNYQETQYF
V gene: TRBV4-2

CDR3 protein: CASSYSNSGSNEQFF
V gene: TRBV6-2/TRBV6-3

CDR3 protein: CASSLVGGLEPQHF
V gene: TRBV5-1

CDR3 protein: CASSMTGRTYNEQFF
V gene: TRBV27

CDR3 protein: CASSLEGRRADTQYF
V gene: TRBV5-4

CDR3 protein: CASSRDTYGYTF
V gene: TRBV6-5

CDR3 protein: CASSQGMGRSYNEQFF
V gene: TRBV14

CDR3 protein: CASSMRTGDVSETQYF
V gene: TRBV19

CDR3 protein: CATLTGLTGELFF
V gene: TRBV28

CDR3 protein: CASSDYRVGEGYTF
V gene: TRBV2

CDR3 protein: CASSNGQDPLTGELFF
V gene: TRBV14

CDR3 protein: CASSQTGLAVYNEQFF
V gene: TRBV4-1

CDR3 protein: CSVDWSGQSNTEAFF
V gene: TRBV29-1

CDR3 protein: CASSQEGTGGEKLFF
V gene: TRBV4-1

CDR3 protein: CASSPLIGTSGRAAYNEQFF
V gene: TRBV19

CDR3 protein: CASSPTGRNYNSPLHF
V gene: TRBV27

CDR3 protein: CASSAGSLAYGYTF
V gene: TRBV5-4

CDR3 protein: CASSVRQGLAGANVLTF
V gene: TRBV9

CDR3 protein: CASSPTDSYYGYTF
V gene: TRBV6-2/TRBV6-3

CDR3 protein: CASSPGQATNEKLFF
V gene: TRBV18

CDR3 protein: CASRNTGLEAFF
V gene: TRBV6-5

CDR3 protein: CATQGNSGNTIYF
V gene: TRBV10-3

CDR3 protein: CASSYGEGDTDTQYF
V gene: TRBV6-2/TRBV6-3

CDR3 protein: CASSSDRVGTEAFF
V gene: TRBV7-9

CDR3 protein: CASSLGASGVYEQYF
V gene: TRBV11-2

CDR3 protein: CASINPSGTKNTGELFF
V gene: TRBV21-1

CDR3 protein: CSVKLGATNEKLFF
V gene: TRBV29-1

CDR3 protein: CASSPDRGLSYNEQFF
V gene: TRBV27

CDR3 protein: CATSDRAGAGANVLTF
V gene: TRBV24-1

CDR3 protein: CASHRTDQETQYF
V gene: TRBV18